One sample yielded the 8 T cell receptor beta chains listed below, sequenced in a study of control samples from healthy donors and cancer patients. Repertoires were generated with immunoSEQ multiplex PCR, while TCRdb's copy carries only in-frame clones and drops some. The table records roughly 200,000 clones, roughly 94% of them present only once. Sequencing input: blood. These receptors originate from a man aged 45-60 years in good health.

The CDR3 is CASSGWTGASNEKLFF. CDR3 bases: TGTGCCAGCAGCGGATGGACAGGGGCAAGTAATGAAAAACTGTTTTTT. The chain carries TRBV9 and TRBJ1-4; 9 bases line up with TRBD1. This CDR3 is 16 amino acids long. Per the germline V gene, CDR1 is SGDLS and CDR2 is YYNGEE. V gave up 3 bases and J gave up 4 bases; unmatched junction bases: 7.

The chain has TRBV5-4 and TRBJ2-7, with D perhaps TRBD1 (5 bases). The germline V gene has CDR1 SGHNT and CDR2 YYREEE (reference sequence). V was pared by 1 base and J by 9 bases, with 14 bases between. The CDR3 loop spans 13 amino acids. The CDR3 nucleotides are TGTGCCAGCAGCTTGCAAGGGGAATTGTGGCAGTACGTC. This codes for CASSLQGELWQYV.

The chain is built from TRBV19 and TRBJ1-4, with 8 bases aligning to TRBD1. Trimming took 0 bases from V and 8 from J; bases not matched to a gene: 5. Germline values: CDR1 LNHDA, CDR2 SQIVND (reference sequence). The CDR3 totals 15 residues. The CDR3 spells CASSIEARGREKLFF. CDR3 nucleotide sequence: TGTGCCAGTAGTATAGAAGCCAGGGGGCGGGAAAAACTGTTTTTT.

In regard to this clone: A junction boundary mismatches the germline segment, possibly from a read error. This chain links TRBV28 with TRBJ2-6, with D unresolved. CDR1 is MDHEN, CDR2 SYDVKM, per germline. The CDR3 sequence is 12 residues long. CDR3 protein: CRLNTGANVLTF. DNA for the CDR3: TGCAGGCTTAATACTGGGGCCAACGTCCTGACTTTC. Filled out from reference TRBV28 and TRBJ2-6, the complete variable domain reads DVKVTQSSRYLVKRTGEKVFLECVQDMDHENMFWYRQDPGLGLRLIYFSYDVKMKEKGDIPEGYSVSREKKERFSLILESASTNQTSMYLCRLNTGANVLTFGAGSRLTVL.

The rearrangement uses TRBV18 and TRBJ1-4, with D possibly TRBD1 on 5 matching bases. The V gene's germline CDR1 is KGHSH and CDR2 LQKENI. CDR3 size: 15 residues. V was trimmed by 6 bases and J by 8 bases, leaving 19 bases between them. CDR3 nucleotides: TGTGCCAGCTCGTCTCGCGGGGGAATTTTAGAAAAACTGTTTTTT. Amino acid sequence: CASSSRGGILEKLFF.

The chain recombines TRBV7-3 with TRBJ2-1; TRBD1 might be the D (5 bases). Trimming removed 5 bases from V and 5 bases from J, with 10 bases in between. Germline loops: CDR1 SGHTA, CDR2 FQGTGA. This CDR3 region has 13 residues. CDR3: CASSTGQDNEQFF. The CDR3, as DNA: TGTGCCAGCAGCACCGGACAAGACAATGAGCAGTTCTTC.

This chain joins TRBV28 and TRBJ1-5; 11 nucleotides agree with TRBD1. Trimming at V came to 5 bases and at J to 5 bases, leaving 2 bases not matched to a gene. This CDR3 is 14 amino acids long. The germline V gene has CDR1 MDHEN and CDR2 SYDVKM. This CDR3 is CASSPGQGDQPQHF. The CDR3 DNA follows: TGTGCCAGCAGTCCGGGACAGGGGGATCAGCCCCAGCATTTT.

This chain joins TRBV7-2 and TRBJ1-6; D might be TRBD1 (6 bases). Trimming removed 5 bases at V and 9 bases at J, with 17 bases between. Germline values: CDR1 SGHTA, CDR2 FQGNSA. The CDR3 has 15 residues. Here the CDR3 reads CASSPPAGAFSPLHF. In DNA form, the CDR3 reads TGTGCCAGCAGCCCGCCGGCAGGGGCGTTTTCACCCCTCCACTTT.